These 27 T cell receptor beta chains came from one sample sequenced in a study of blood T cell repertoires in COVID-19. Measured with immunoSEQ multiplex PCR; TCRdb has only the in-frame clones, and not every one. The sample includes approximately 290,000 clones, around 85% seen only once; the top ten take around 1%. Sequencing was performed on peripheral blood. The receptors originated from a human donor with COVID-19, enrolled during active disease. The donor label of this sample is uncertain.

The CDR3 here is CASKLAGGGEQFF. The CDR3, as DNA: TGTGCCAGCAAACTAGCGGGAGGGGGTGAGCAGTTCTTC. This chain links TRBV6-5 with TRBJ2-1; 13 bases line up with TRBD2. V gave up 7 bases and J gave up 9 bases; unmatched junction bases: 3. Germline V lookup: CDR1 MNHEY, CDR2 SVGAGI. This CDR3 has 13 residues.

This chain links TRBV4-3 with TRBJ1-2; D may be TRBD1 (6 bases). The CDR3 totals 15 residues. CDR1 LGHNA and CDR2 YSLEER come from the germline V gene. Trimming removed 1 base at V and 2 bases at J, with 11 bases between. For the CDR3, the DNA is TGCGCCAGCAGCCAAGTGGACAGAGAAAACTATGGCTACACCTTC. It is translated as CASSQVDRENYGYTF.

This clone was counted a few times. The chain carries TRBV28 and TRBJ1-2; the match to TRBD1 covers 10 bases. Trimming took 2 bases from V and 9 from J; bases not matched to a gene: 6. The CDR3 has 14 residues. Germline values: CDR1 MDHEN, CDR2 SYDVKM. In DNA form, the CDR3 reads TGTGCCAGCAGTTTAGGGGGACAGGGGTATAGCTACACCTTC. Translating gives CASSLGGQGYSYTF.

The V gene is TRBV3-1 (or the pseudogene TRBV3-2), the J gene TRBJ2-1, with 11 bases matching TRBD2. Germline CDR1 reads LGHDT; CDR2 reads YNNKEL (reference sequence). The CDR3 has 18 residues. V lost 1 base, J lost 4 bases, and 9 bases stayed unmatched. The CDR3 coding sequence is TGTGCCAGCAGCCAAGCCCCGCCACTAGCGGGAGTGTACAATGAGCAGTTCTTC. It translates to CASSQAPPLAGVYNEQFF.

This clone was detected once. The chain uses TRBV9 and TRBJ2-2, with D perhaps TRBD2 (6 bases). The CDR3 is 16 residues long. V shed 0 bases and J shed 6 bases, with 15 bases lying between them. CDR1 is SGDLS and CDR2 is YYNGEE in the germline V gene. CDR3 amino acids: CASSVGPGVVPGELFF. In DNA, the CDR3 is TGTGCCAGCAGCGTAGGCCCGGGAGTTGTTCCCGGGGAGCTGTTTTTT.

For the CDR3, the DNA is TGTGCCAGTACTCCTACGGTGATCGACAGGGTATATGAAGAGACCCAGTACTTC. This gives the protein CASTPTVIDRVYEETQYF. This chain links TRBV19 with TRBJ2-5, with TRBD1 matching over 7 bases. Germline CDR1 reads LNHDA; CDR2 reads SQIVND (reference sequence). The ends lost 7 bases at V and 3 bases at J; junction bases unmatched: 20. The CDR3 is made up of 18 amino acids. The full variable domain, with the rest looked up from reference TRBV19 and TRBJ2-5, is DGGITQSPKYLFRKEGQNVTLSCEQNLNHDAMYWYRQDPGQGLRLIYYSQIVNDFQKGDIAEGYSVSREKKESFPLTVTSAQKNPTAFYLCASTPTVIDRVYEETQYFGPGTRLLVL.

The chain carries TRBV30 and TRBJ1-6, with TRBD1 matching over 7 bases. The CDR3 is 13 amino acids. CDR1 and CDR2 from the germline V gene are GTSNPN and SVGIG (reference sequence). V trimming: 5 bases; J trimming: 7 bases; junction bases outside the gene matches: 5. The CDR3 bases are TGTGCCTGGTCAGGGGGGCCAAATTCACCCCTCCACTTT. Residues: CAWSGGPNSPLHF. The full variable domain, in which reference TRBV30 and TRBJ1-6 provide the parts outside the CDR3, is SQTIHQWPATLVQPVGSPLSLECTVEGTSNPNLYWYRQAAGRGLQLLFYSVGIGQISSEVPQNLSASRPQDRQFILSSKKLLLSDSGFYLCAWSGGPNSPLHFGNGTRLTVT.

V and J are TRBV19 and TRBJ2-5, with a tentative D call TRBD2 (5 bases). Looked up from germline, CDR1 is LNHDA and CDR2 is SQIVND (reference sequence). V lost 0 bases and J 1 base, leaving 6 bases between the germline ends. The CDR3 length is 14 residues. CDR3 protein: CASSIDGSQETQYF. CDR3 nucleotides: TGTGCCAGTAGTATAGATGGGAGCCAAGAGACCCAGTACTTC.

V and J are TRBV13 and TRBJ2-3; D uncertain. Germline-derived CDR1 and CDR2 are PRHDT and FYEKMQ (reference sequence). CDR3 size: 14 residues. V gave up 5 bases and J gave up 3 bases, with 12 bases separating them. The CDR3 is CASSPEVKTDTQYF. The CDR3 region has the DNA TGTGCCAGCAGCCCAGAGGTGAAAACAGATACGCAGTATTTT.

This chain connects TRBV29-1 to TRBJ2-2; 7 positions agree with TRBD1. There are 14 residues in the CDR3. CDR1 SQVTM and CDR2 ANQGSEA come from the germline V gene. With 1 base clipped from V and 5 bases from J, the junction kept 4 bases outside the gene matches. The CDR3: CSVEGTGPTGELFF. The CDR3 DNA sequence: TGCAGCGTTGAAGGGACAGGCCCAACCGGGGAGCTGTTTTTT.

This clone appeared once. The J gene is TRBJ1-1, the V gene TRBV7-2; D possibly corresponds to TRBD1 (6 bases). This CDR3 region has 15 residues. The germline CDR1 and CDR2 sequences are SGHTA and FQGNSA. V lost 5 bases and J lost 0, with 13 bases in between. The CDR3 region is CASSTGQRMNTEAFF. CDR3 nucleotide sequence: TGTGCCAGCAGCACCGGACAGAGGATGAACACTGAAGCTTTCTTT.

This chain uses TRBV29-1 with TRBJ2-3, with D hard to call. This CDR3 contains 14 residues. Trimming pared 7 bases from V and 4 bases from J, leaving 18 bases between. Germline lookup yields CDR1 SQVTM and CDR2 ANQGSEA. DNA of the CDR3: TGCAGCGCAACCCCGGGTCCCCGGCCAGATACGCAGTATTTT. Encoded protein: CSATPGPRPDTQYF.

V gene TRBV14 combines with J gene TRBJ1-5; D gene unclear. The V end lost 0 bases, the J end lost 9 bases, and 9 bases lay between the germline ends. CDR1 and CDR2 from the germline V gene are SGHDN and FVKESK. The CDR3 length is 13 residues. The CDR3 DNA is TGTGCCAGCAGCCAAGATTGGGAGGCGCCCCAGCATTTT. It is translated as CASSQDWEAPQHF. Based on the CDR3 plus reference TRBV14 and TRBJ1-5, the full variable domain is EAGVTQFPSHSVIEKGQTVTLRCDPISGHDNLYWYRRVMGKEIKFLLHFVKESKQDESGMPNNRFLAERTGGTYSTLKVQPAELEDSGVYFCASSQDWEAPQHFGDGTRLSIL.

The chain is built from TRBV27 and TRBJ1-1; no clear D. Trimming pared 2 bases from V and 2 bases from J, leaving 9 bases between. Germline assignment: CDR1 MNHEY and CDR2 SMNVEV (reference sequence). The CDR3 has 14 residues. DNA of the CDR3: TGTGCCAGCAGTTTAAGGCGGCTTAACACTGAAGCTTTCTTT. This encodes CASSLRRLNTEAFF.

The chain is built from TRBV11-3 and TRBJ2-1; D is perhaps TRBD1 (5 bases). The CDR3 is made up of 14 amino acids. Trimming stripped 5 bases from V and 1 base from J, with 9 bases between. Looked up from germline, CDR1 is SGHNT and CDR2 is YENEEA. The CDR3 sequence is CASSQGRSYNEQFF. The CDR3, as DNA: TGTGCCAGCAGCCAGGGCCGATCCTACAATGAGCAGTTCTTC. Variable domain in full (rest from reference TRBV11-3 and TRBJ2-1): EAGVVQSPRYKIIEKKQPVAFWCNPISGHNTLYWYLQNLGQGPELLIRYENEEAVDDSQLPKDRFSAERLKGVDSTLKIQPAELGDSAVYLCASSQGRSYNEQFFGPGTRLTVL.

The sample holds one count of this clone. This chain connects TRBV6-1 to TRBJ2-7; no clear D. This CDR3 region has 14 residues. V was pared by 3 bases and J by 4 bases, with 13 bases between. Per the germline V gene, CDR1 is MNHNS and CDR2 is SASEGT. The CDR3 sequence is CASSDRSFGYEQYF. Written as DNA, the CDR3 is TGTGCCAGCAGTGACCGGAGCTTTGGGTACGAGCAGTACTTC.

The table lists this clone with a count of one. This sequence joins TRBV6-5 and TRBJ1-2; TRBD1 agrees at 7 bases. The V gene end was trimmed by 5 bases and the J gene end by 4 bases; junction bases not matched to a gene: 10. The CDR3 is 15 amino acids. Germline V gene lookup returns CDR1 MNHEY and CDR2 SVGAGI. The CDR3 DNA follows: TGTGCCAGCAGTACTGGACAGGACACTTCCTATGGCTACACCTTC. Translating it yields CASSTGQDTSYGYTF.

This sequence joins TRBV7-8 and TRBJ2-7, with D perhaps TRBD1 (5 bases). This CDR3 is 15 amino acids long. The ends were cut back, 5 bases at V and 0 bases at J, with 14 bases in the middle. Germline CDR1 reads SGHVS; CDR2 reads FQNEAQ. CDR3 coding DNA: TGTGCCAGCAGCCCCCCCAGACAGAGCTCCTACGAGCAGTACTTC. Encoded protein: CASSPPRQSSYEQYF.

The chain links TRBV18 to TRBJ2-3, with D maybe TRBD2 (5 bases). Trimming removed 6 bases at V and 2 bases at J, with 24 bases between. The CDR3 spans 18 residues. Germline CDR1 and CDR2: KGHSH and LQKENI. The CDR3 here is CASSRTPPGRASTDTQYF. CDR3 nucleotide sequence: TGTGCCAGCTCCCGAACACCCCCCGGGCGGGCATCCACAGATACGCAGTATTTT.

The rearrangement joins TRBV29-1 to TRBJ2-3, with 11 bases fitting TRBD1. The ends lost 5 bases at V and 6 bases at J; junction bases unmatched: 10. The CDR3 is 15 residues long. CDR1 is SQVTM and CDR2 is ANQGSEA in the germline V gene. This CDR3 is CSVTRTGGITDTQYF. Written as DNA, the CDR3 is TGCAGCGTTACCAGGACAGGGGGCATCACGGATACGCAGTATTTT.

V gene TRBV11-2 combines with J gene TRBJ1-2; TRBD1 matches at 9 bases. CDR3 size: 15 residues. Germline CDR1 SGHAT, CDR2 FQNNGV. The ends lost 1 base at V and 4 bases at J; junction bases unmatched: 4. The CDR3 sequence: CASSLVLGQGYGYTF. In DNA, the CDR3 is TGTGCCAGCAGCTTAGTTTTGGGACAGGGCTATGGCTACACCTTC. Filled out from reference TRBV11-2 and TRBJ1-2, the complete variable domain reads EAGVAQSPRYKIIEKRQSVAFWCNPISGHATLYWYQQILGQGPKLLIQFQNNGVVDDSQLPKDRFSAERLKGVDSTLKIQPAKLEDSAVYLCASSLVLGQGYGYTFGSGTRLTVV.

A single count supports this clone. The rearrangement uses TRBV28 and TRBJ2-7, with 13 positions matching TRBD2. V shed 7 bases and J 2 bases; nucleotides not matched to a gene: 5. Per the germline V gene, CDR1 is MDHEN and CDR2 is SYDVKM. This CDR3 is built from 15 residues. The CDR3 nucleotides read TGTGCCAGCACCCAACTAGCGGGAGGGCCCTACGAGCAGTACTTC. Amino acid sequence: CASTQLAGGPYEQYF.

The chain uses TRBV4-3 and TRBJ1-5; D not resolved. V was pared by 1 base and J by 6 bases, with 7 bases between. The CDR3 extends over 13 amino acids. Germline lookup yields CDR1 LGHNA and CDR2 YSLEER. DNA of the CDR3: TGCGCCAGCAGCCAAGGTCGGAGTCAGCCCCAGCATTTT. Translated, it gives CASSQGRSQPQHF.

This clone was detected only once. The V call is TRBV29-1, the J call TRBJ2-5, with D possibly TRBD1 on 5 matching bases. The germline CDR1 and CDR2 sequences are SQVTM and ANQGSEA. The CDR3 spans 12 residues. V shed 4 bases and J shed 1 base, with 7 bases lying between them. The CDR3 loop reads CSVGQGQETQYF. For the CDR3, the DNA is TGCAGCGTTGGTCAGGGCCAAGAGACCCAGTACTTC.

The table lists this clone with a few counts. The chain employs TRBV30 and TRBJ1-6; D is perhaps TRBD1 (5 bases). Between the trimmed V and J ends, which lost 3 bases and 6 bases, there was a span of 9 bases. CDR1 is GTSNPN, CDR2 SVGIG, per germline (reference sequence). This CDR3 has 13 residues. The CDR3 protein is CAWRDNPNSPLHF. The CDR3, as DNA: TGTGCCTGGAGGGACAATCCTAATTCACCCCTCCACTTT.

This clone was detected only once. The chain has TRBV6-6 and TRBJ1-1, with D perhaps matching TRBD1 (5 bases). The V gene lost 6 bases and the J gene lost 8 bases, with 10 bases spanning the gap. CDR1 and CDR2 (germline): MNHNY, SVGAGI (reference sequence). The CDR3 runs 11 residues. CDR3 region: CASRTQVEAFF. CDR3 coding DNA: TGTGCCAGCAGAACACAGGTCGAAGCTTTCTTT.

The chain combines TRBV7-6 with TRBJ1-5; D possibly corresponds to TRBD1 (6 bases). Germline lookup yields CDR1 SGHVS and CDR2 FNYEAQ. V lost 2 bases and J 4 bases, leaving 9 bases between the germline ends. CDR3 length equals 14 residues. The CDR3: CASSLTGSNQPQHF. Written as DNA, the CDR3 is TGTGCCAGCAGCTTAACAGGGAGTAATCAGCCCCAGCATTTT.